This T cell receptor beta chain derives from a study of CD8 T cells in ankylosing spondylitis. Overall study findings and caveats: A motif in TCR beta, a set of under ten highly homologous variants, appeared characteristic of ankylosing spondylitis blood. Reportedly, disease-linked clones are significantly enriched in ankylosing spondylitis patients' matched synovial fluid. In reactive arthritis synovial fluid and blood, some motif variants had been reported before.

Using its own MiXCR run on the 5' RACE reads, TCRdb lists one record per CDR3 protein. The sample has a few hundred thousand distinct CDR3 sequences, 12% seen once; the top ten hold around 6.8%. The germline V and J ends were trimmed by 4 bases and 0 bases, with 9 bases remaining between them. Per the germline V gene, CDR1 is LGHNA and CDR2 is YNFKEQ. The CDR3 covers 14 residues. This clonotype has ten or more counts. Its specificity is unknown. The rearrangement links TRBV4-2 to TRBJ1-1; possibly TRBD1 for D (5 bases). Source material: blood, either unsorted or a sorted T cell fraction (not recorded which). This clonotype was sampled from a male donor with ankylosing spondylitis. DNA of the CDR3: TGTGCCAGCAGCCCGGGACGGCTGAACACTGAAGCTTTCTTT. It is translated as CASSPGRLNTEAFF.